This T cell receptor beta chain was profiled in a study of prognosis after radiotherapy for stage I lung cancer. Using two-round multiplex PCR, the authors amplified TCR beta CDR3 from genomic DNA. The first round of PCR was done with primers that matched each TRBV and TRBJ gene. Each CDR3 protein gets one entry after TCRdb re-called the multiplex PCR reads with MiXCR. The sample includes tens of thousands of distinct CDR3 sequences, 26% of them seen just once. The sample holds many counts of this clonotype. Per germline, CDR1 SGHRS and CDR2 YFSETQ. With 3 bases removed from V and 1 base from J, the gap between germline ends came to 8 bases. The CDR3 totals 14 residues.

The sample was PBMCs, taken before or after stereotactic body radiation therapy (not recorded which). The source of this sequence is a donor aged 50 or older with non-small cell lung cancer. This chain uses TRBV5-1 with TRBJ1-3; D ambiguous. In nucleotides, the CDR3 is TGCGCCAGCAGCTCGGGCTTGTCTGGAAACACCATATATTTT. This encodes CASSSGLSGNTIYF.